Listed below are T cell receptor beta chains from one sample, sequenced in a study of beta chain features in type 1 diabetes. Repertoires were generated with immunoSEQ multiplex PCR, while TCRdb's copy carries only in-frame clones and drops some. The data contain approximately 120,000 clones, approximately 37% of them singletons. Sequenced input: stem cell memory CD4+ T cells from blood. The receptors come from a woman between 18 and 29 years old in good health. CDR3s include the opening cysteine and the closing phenylalanine or tryptophan. D genes are given only for firm matches. Clone size is given for some rows only: seen once, a few or many times, or a class if the clone is expanded.

TRBV27	TRBJ1-1	15	once	-	TGTGCCAGCAGTCCCCAGACATACGGAACAAGTGGGGCTTTCTTT	CASSPQTYGTSGAFF
TRBV6-5	TRBJ2-1	15	-	TRBD2	TGTGCCAGCAGTTACCGCGCTAGCGGGGGCAATGAGCAGTTCTTC	CASSYRASGGNEQFF
TRBV27	TRBJ2-2	16	few	-	TGTGCCAGCAGTTCTCCTAAGACTGGGGCCACCGGGGAGCTGTTTTTT	CASSSPKTGATGELFF
TRBV7-3	TRBJ1-2	16	-	-	TGTGCCAGCAGCTCTCCATGGGGGGAGACTAACTATGGCTACACCTTC	CASSSPWGETNYGYTF
TRBV28	TRBJ1-1	18	-	-	TGTGCCAGCAGTTTTTTTCGGATTAGATCGGGGATTAACACTGAAGCTTTCTTT	CASSFFRIRSGINTEAFF
TRBV28	TRBJ1-1	15	-	TRBD1	TGTGCCAGCAGTCGAAACTCCGGGACAGGGGGCATGGCTTTCTTT	CASSRNSGTGGMAFF
TRBV18	TRBJ1-1	16	-	-	TGTGCCAGCTCACCATTCAGTCTTGTTGCGAACACTGAAGCTTTCTTT	CASSPFSLVANTEAFF
TRBV5-4	TRBJ2-7	16	few	TRBD2	TGTGCCAGCAGCGGCCGGGGCAGCGGGGGGACCTACGAGCAGTACTTC	CASSGRGSGGTYEQYF
TRBV27	TRBJ2-5	14	few	-	TGTGCCAGCAGCCCTAGACAGGAACAAGAGACCCAGTACTTC	CASSPRQEQETQYF
TRBV11-2	TRBJ2-3	13	-	-	TGTGCCAGCAGCCCCCGTTCCTCAGATACGCAGTATTTT	CASSPRSSDTQYF
TRBV23-1	TRBJ1-1	17	-	-	TGCGCCAGCAGTCAAAGTGTGGCAGAGCAGCGGCGGACTGAAGCTTTCTTT	CASSQSVAEQRRTEAFF
TRBV18	TRBJ2-2	15	-	-	TGTGCCAGCTCACCATTAACAGGAGACACCGGGGAGCTGTTTTTT	CASSPLTGDTGELFF